One and the same sample provided the 19 T cell receptor beta chains below, sequenced in a study of shared clonotypes between healthy human individuals. TCRdb keeps only in-frame clones here, not all; method: immunoSEQ multiplex PCR. This table has hundreds of thousands of clones, 90% to 96% appearing once. Input material: naive CD4+ T cells sorted from blood. Subset meaning: CD45RA+ positively selected. The receptors derive from a young woman in good health.

The chain carries TRBV28 and TRBJ1-1; unclear D gene. Trimming removed 7 bases from V and 10 bases from J, with 13 bases in between. The CDR3 loop spans 11 amino acids. Germline values: CDR1 MDHEN, CDR2 SYDVKM. In DNA form, the CDR3 reads TGTGCCAGCACCCGCGGTCGGGGAGCTTTCTTT. This sequence encodes CASTRGRGAFF. The variable domain in full, with the rest retrieved from reference TRBV28 and TRBJ1-1, is DVKVTQSSRYLVKRTGEKVFLECVQDMDHENMFWYRQDPGLGLRLIYFSYDVKMKEKGDIPEGYSVSREKKERFSLILESASTNQTSMYLCASTRGRGAFFGQGTRLTVV.

The chain joins TRBV6-6 to TRBJ1-3, with D unresolved. Germline values: CDR1 MNHNY, CDR2 SVGAGI (reference sequence). This CDR3 region has 14 residues. With 6 bases removed from V and 0 bases from J, the gap between germline ends came to 9 bases. CDR3: CASRRQASGNTIYF. The CDR3 DNA follows: TGTGCCAGCAGGAGGCAGGCCTCTGGAAACACCATATATTTT.

In this sample, this clone turned up once. Here the CDR3 DNA reads TGTGCCAGTAGAAACGACAGGGGTTCGGGAAAACTGTTTTTT. The encoded protein is CASRNDRGSGKLFF. V is TRBV19 and J is TRBJ1-4; 8 nucleotides match TRBD1. Germline values: CDR1 LNHDA, CDR2 SQIVND (reference sequence). V trimming: 6 bases; J trimming: 10 bases; junction bases outside the gene matches: 10. This CDR3 region has 14 residues.

This chain links TRBV2 with TRBJ2-4; D call uncertain. This CDR3 spans 17 amino acids. With 2 bases removed from V and 2 bases from J, the gap between germline ends came to 16 bases. The V gene's germline CDR1 is SNHLY and CDR2 FYNNEI. The CDR3, as DNA: TGTGCCAGCAGTGAATCCTCCTTCGGGTTGTCCAAAAACATTCAGTACTTC. It specifies CASSESSFGLSKNIQYF.

This rearrangement joins TRBV28 to TRBJ2-1, with TRBD2 matching 9 bases. V was clipped by 4 bases and J by 4 bases; unmatched bases: 8. CDR1 is MDHEN and CDR2 is SYDVKM in the germline V gene. The length of the CDR3 is 16 residues. CDR3 nucleotide sequence: TGTGCCAGCAGTTCCGAAGCGGGAGGTTCATACAATGAGCAGTTCTTC. This translates into CASSSEAGGSYNEQFF.

The chain joins TRBV28 to TRBJ2-1; TRBD2 matches at 8 bases. The CDR3 is made up of 18 amino acids. Germline V CDR1 and CDR2: MDHEN, SYDVKM. J was trimmed by 6 bases and V by 8 bases; bases with no gene match: 21. Here the CDR3 DNA reads TGTGCCAGCCCCCCCACGGGAGGGCGGATCCTTCTCGGCAATGAGCAGTTCTTC. Protein: CASPPTGGRILLGNEQFF.

The rearrangement links TRBV2 to TRBJ1-1; D remains ambiguous. This CDR3 has 13 amino acids. V lost 6 bases, J lost 3 bases, and 11 bases lay in between. Per germline, CDR1 SNHLY and CDR2 FYNNEI. This chain's CDR3 is CASSGQGYTEAFF. Here the CDR3 DNA reads TGTGCCAGCAGCGGCCAAGGATACACTGAAGCTTTCTTT.

The J gene is TRBJ1-5, the V gene TRBV10-2; 10 nucleotides align to TRBD1. The germline V gene has CDR1 WSHSY and CDR2 SAAADI. The CDR3 is made up of 17 amino acids. The V and J ends lost 7 bases and 5 bases, in that order; junction bases with no gene match: 14. The CDR3 spells CASMAQKIGTGDQPQHF. The CDR3 nucleotides are TGCGCCAGCATGGCCCAAAAAATCGGGACAGGGGATCAGCCCCAGCATTTT.

V and J are TRBV30 and TRBJ1-1; the D gene is possibly TRBD1 (6 bases). Germline V CDR1 and CDR2: GTSNPN, SVGIG (reference sequence). The CDR3 is 14 amino acids. V was pared by 0 bases and J by 0 bases, with 8 bases between. This chain's CDR3 is CAWSVQGMNTEAFF. The CDR3 DNA sequence: TGTGCCTGGAGTGTACAGGGCATGAACACTGAAGCTTTCTTT.

This rearrangement joins TRBV28 to TRBJ2-7; maybe TRBD1 (6 bases). Germline CDR1 MDHEN, CDR2 SYDVKM. The CDR3 totals 14 residues. V lost 5 bases and J lost 2, with 13 bases in between. The CDR3 reads CASSPGNRAYEQYF. CDR3 bases: TGTGCCAGCAGTCCGGGGAACAGGGCCTACGAGCAGTACTTC.

The V call is TRBV28, the J call TRBJ2-1; D ambiguous. V lost 4 bases and J 3 bases, leaving 4 bases between the germline ends. This CDR3 is 12 amino acids long. Germline loops: CDR1 MDHEN, CDR2 SYDVKM. In DNA form, the CDR3 reads TGTGCCAGCAGTTCTCGCTACAATGAGCAGTTCTTC. Translation gives CASSSRYNEQFF.

CDR3 sequence (DNA): TGTGCCACCCATGTGGGGCTGAACACTGAAGCTTTCTTT. Protein product: CATHVGLNTEAFF. The chain carries TRBV28 and TRBJ1-1; TRBD1 is a possible D gene (5 bases). Per the germline V gene, CDR1 is MDHEN and CDR2 is SYDVKM. The CDR3 spans 13 residues. Trimming removed 10 bases from V and 0 bases from J, with 12 bases in between.

The chain couples TRBV11-2 to TRBJ1-3, with 7 bases fitting TRBD1. The CDR3 consists of 16 residues. The junction had 9 bases not matched to a gene; V was cut back by 5 bases and J by 2 bases. Germline V lookup: CDR1 SGHAT, CDR2 FQNNGV. CDR3 loop: CASSPMGQMAGNTIYF. As DNA, the CDR3 is TGTGCCAGCAGCCCAATGGGACAGATGGCTGGAAACACCATATATTTT.

The rearrangement joins TRBV7-3 to TRBJ2-7; D is unclear. V lost 2 bases, J lost 0 bases, and 8 bases lay in between. The V gene's germline CDR1 is SGHTA and CDR2 FQGTGA. The CDR3 consists of 14 residues. The CDR3 DNA reads as TGTGCCAGCAGCTTACACGGGTACTCCTACGAGCAGTACTTC. Translating it yields CASSLHGYSYEQYF.

The V gene is TRBV11-2, the J gene TRBJ2-1, with 7 nucleotides matching TRBD2. The CDR3 has 15 amino acids. The J segment lost 0 bases and the V segment lost 6 bases, leaving 5 bases of the junction unmatched. Per the germline V gene, CDR1 is SGHAT and CDR2 is FQNNGV. CDR3 DNA sequence: TGTGCCAGCAGTTGGGGGGGTAGCTCCTACAATGAGCAGTTCTTC. Its translation: CASSWGGSSYNEQFF.

This rearrangement joins TRBV6-1 to TRBJ1-4; maybe TRBD1 (6 bases). Germline V gene lookup returns CDR1 MNHNS and CDR2 SASEGT. V shed 2 bases and J shed 5 bases, with 15 bases lying between them. The CDR3 spans 16 residues. CDR3 DNA sequence: TGTGCCAGCAGTGAATATTTGACAGGAGTAAATGAAAAACTGTTTTTT. Translating gives CASSEYLTGVNEKLFF.

This chain connects TRBV28 to TRBJ1-4; D not resolved. Germline CDR1 MDHEN, CDR2 SYDVKM. The CDR3 covers 14 residues. V was clipped by 2 bases and J by 2 bases, with 6 bases between them. Here the CDR3 reads CASSLHSTNEKLFF. The CDR3 DNA reads TGTGCCAGCAGTTTACACTCGACTAATGAAAAACTGTTTTTT.

The chain uses TRBV15 and TRBJ2-6; weak D call: TRBD1 (6 bases). V gave up 6 bases and J gave up 2 bases, with 17 bases separating them. Germline V lookup: CDR1 LNHNV, CDR2 YYDKDF (reference sequence). This CDR3 spans 17 amino acids. The CDR3 region is CATRGAAQDAGANVLTF. The CDR3 DNA follows: TGTGCCACCAGGGGGGCCGCACAAGACGCTGGGGCCAACGTCCTGACTTTC.

The chain couples TRBV7-2 to TRBJ2-5, with 11 bases that match TRBD2. J lost 0 bases, V lost 4 bases, and 13 bases had no gene match. The CDR3 extends over 19 amino acids. The germline V gene has CDR1 SGHTA and CDR2 FQGNSA. The CDR3 region has the DNA TGTGCCAGCAGCTCAGAAAGAGAGGGACTAGCGGATTACCAAGAGACCCAGTACTTC. Encoded protein: CASSSEREGLADYQETQYF.